This T cell receptor (beta chain) emerged from a study of T cells in Graves' hyperthyroidism and ophthalmopathy. Study outcomes and limitations: Among thyroid clonotypes expanded above 0.001, most also appeared in blood.

Aged 18 to 65, the patients had hyperthyroidism that was newly diagnosed and had lasted under 2 months. Any symptoms of ophthalmopathy came after the first hyperthyroidism diagnosis, from which the blood sample dates. Amplification targeted TCR beta CDR3 regions from RNA transcripts. The HTBI set primed first-round TCR CDR3 RT-PCR. TCRdb reprocessed the multiplex PCR reads with MiXCR, giving one entry per CDR3 protein. The sample lists some 400,000 distinct CDR3 sequences; about 13% were seen once. This clonotype appeared a few times. Its antigen is not identified. The TCR sequence derives from a man aged 30 to 45 with Graves' hyperthyroidism that later progressed to Graves' ophthalmopathy. Sample: blood.

The DNA of the CDR3 is TGTGCCAGCACCGAACAGGGGGAAGGGCCCCAGCATTTT. Translating gives CASTEQGEGPQHF. This chain links TRBV6-1 with TRBJ1-5; 8 nucleotides line up with TRBD1. With V trimmed by 7 bases and J by 9 bases, 8 bases remained unmatched. Germline V CDR1 and CDR2: MNHNS, SASEGT. The CDR3 runs 13 residues.